The entry that follows covers one T cell receptor (beta chain) sequence. Its antigen is unidentified. The data stem from a study of T cell responses to AZD1222 COVID-19 vaccine. Findings of the study overall: Spike-spanning, vaccine-associated CD4 TCRs were dominant at 160-218 and 743-854. The study identified only a handful of AZD1222 recipients as seropositive at baseline. White British donors predominated, females outnumbered males, and clonal diversity was possibly underestimated. Epitopes outside B.1.351 and B.1.1.7 mutated regions reportedly drew nearly half of spike TCRs.

Germline lookup yields CDR1 MGHRA and CDR2 YSYEKL. Trimming stripped 3 bases from V and 1 base from J, with 8 bases between. This CDR3 has 14 amino acids. Here immunoSEQ multiplex PCR was the method, and the copy in TCRdb shows in-frame clones only, minus some. This table has 99,000 or so clones, more than 70% appearing once. The TCR originated in an adult in good health. The chain uses TRBV4-1 and TRBJ2-3, with unresolved D. Sequencing was performed on peripheral blood, taken on day 0 of AZD1222 vaccination. The CDR3 reads CASSQPARTDTQYF. For the CDR3, the DNA is TGCGCCAGCAGCCAGCCAGCCCGCACAGATACGCAGTATTTT.